The sequence of this T cell receptor (beta chain) was determined in a study of blood T cell repertoires in COVID-19. About the research overall: The origin of the acute and convalescent COVID-19 samples was the United States, Italy and Spain. PBMCs, B-cell-depleted T cells, or T cells were the source of the cDNA or gDNA that made up the material.

Authors' data handling: It was from reference gene primer amplification that nucleated cell counts were estimated. The repertoire was sequenced with immunoSEQ multiplex PCR; TCRdb's copy has only in-frame clones and lacks some. Clone size and the V and J calls come from that table; the DNA yielded D and trimming. Here the sample spans about 84,000 clones, approximately 86% being singletons. The material sequenced was peripheral blood. This receptor was obtained from a woman older than 75 with acute or convalescent COVID-19.

This CDR3 reads CASSQDGAGEQPQHF. The CDR3 nucleotides read TGCGCCAGCAGCCAAGATGGGGCAGGGGAACAGCCCCAGCATTTT. The gene calls are TRBV4-3 and TRBJ1-5; D perhaps matches TRBD1 (6 bases). CDR3 size: 15 residues. The ends were cut back, 0 bases at V and 7 bases at J, with 13 bases in the middle. Per the germline V gene, CDR1 is LGHNA and CDR2 is YSLEER.